This TCR beta chain was obtained from a study of T cells in tumors after PD-1 blockade. Clones were sequenced by immunoSEQ multiplex PCR, and TCRdb holds only the in-frame ones, with some missing. In the table there are 55,000 to 65,000 clones, 80% of which are singletons. Looked up from germline, CDR1 is GTSNPN and CDR2 is SVGIG (reference sequence). The CDR3 has 12 amino acids. The V and J ends lost 3 bases and 4 bases, in that order; junction bases with no gene match: 0. The chain employs TRBV30 and TRBJ1-2; TRBD1 aligns across 9 bases. This sample comprised PBMCs, obtained before anti-PD-1 treatment. This receptor was taken from a human donor with basal cell carcinoma. The CDR3 loop is CAWRQGAYGYTF. The CDR3 DNA sequence: TGTGCCTGGAGACAGGGGGCCTATGGCTACACCTTC.